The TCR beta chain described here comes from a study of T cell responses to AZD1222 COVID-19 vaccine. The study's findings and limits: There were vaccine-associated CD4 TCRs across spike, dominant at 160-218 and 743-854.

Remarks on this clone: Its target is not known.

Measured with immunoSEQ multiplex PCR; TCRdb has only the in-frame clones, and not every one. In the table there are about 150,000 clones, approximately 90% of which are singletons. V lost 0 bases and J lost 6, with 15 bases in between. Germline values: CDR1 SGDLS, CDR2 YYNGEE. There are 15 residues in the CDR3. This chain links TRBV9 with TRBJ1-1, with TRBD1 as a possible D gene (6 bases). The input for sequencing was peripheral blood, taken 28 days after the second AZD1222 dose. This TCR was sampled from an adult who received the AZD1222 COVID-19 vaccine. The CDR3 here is CASSVDGGLDPEAFF. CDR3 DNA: TGTGCCAGCAGCGTAGATGGGGGCCTCGACCCTGAAGCTTTCTTT.